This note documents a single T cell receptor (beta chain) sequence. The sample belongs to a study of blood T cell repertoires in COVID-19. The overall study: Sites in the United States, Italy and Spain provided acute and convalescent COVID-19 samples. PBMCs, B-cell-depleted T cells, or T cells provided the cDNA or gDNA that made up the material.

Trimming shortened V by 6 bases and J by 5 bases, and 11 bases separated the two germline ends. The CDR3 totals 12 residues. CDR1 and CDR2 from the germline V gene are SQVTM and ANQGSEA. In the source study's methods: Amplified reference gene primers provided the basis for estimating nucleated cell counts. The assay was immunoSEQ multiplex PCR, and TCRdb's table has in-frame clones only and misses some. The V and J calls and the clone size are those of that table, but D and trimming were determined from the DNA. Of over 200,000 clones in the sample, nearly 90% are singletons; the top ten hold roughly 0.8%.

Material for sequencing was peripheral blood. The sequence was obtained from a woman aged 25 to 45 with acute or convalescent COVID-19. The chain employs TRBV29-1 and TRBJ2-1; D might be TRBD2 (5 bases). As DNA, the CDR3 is TGCAGCGTGCTGACTATCCACAATGAGCAGTTCTTC. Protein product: CSVLTIHNEQFF.